The source of this T cell receptor beta chain is a study of cytomegalovirus exposure and HLA in healthy donors. Broader study findings: It is likely that the observed cluster of highly shared sequence variants was a sequencing artifact. TCR beta V segments were, for the most part, productive about 87% or about 30% of the time in an earlier analysis. Cytomegalovirus status was reportedly diagnosed by the classifier with high sensitivity and specificity.

The CDR3 contains 16 residues. Germline loops: CDR1 MDHEN, CDR2 SYDVKM. V lost 2 bases and J lost 4; bases outside the gene matches: 9. The study ran its PCR with 60 Vbeta and 13 Jbeta primers. Repertoires were generated with immunoSEQ multiplex PCR, while TCRdb's copy carries only in-frame clones and drops some. Of some 150,000 clones listed, about 80% are singletons. As regards this clone: What it recognizes is unknown.

This chain uses TRBV28 with TRBJ1-2; TRBD1 matches at 8 bases. This receptor was identified in a man younger than 45 in good health and CMV-seropositive. The sample was PBMCs. Written as DNA, the CDR3 is TGTGCCAGCAGTTTAGTGGACAGGGAGGTATTCTATGGCTACACCTTC. This codes for CASSLVDREVFYGYTF.